These 8 T cell receptor beta chains were all obtained from the same sample, sequenced in a study of blood T cell repertoires in COVID-19. Here immunoSEQ multiplex PCR was the method, and the copy in TCRdb shows in-frame clones only, minus some. Of roughly 300,000 clones listed, around four fifths are singletons. The sequenced material came from peripheral blood. The source of these receptors is a woman aged 50 to 60 with acute or convalescent COVID-19.

J is TRBJ2-7 and V is TRBV18; maybe TRBD1 (6 bases). This CDR3 has 14 residues. The V end lost 3 bases, the J end lost 0 bases, and 9 bases lay between the germline ends. CDR1 KGHSH and CDR2 LQKENI come from the germline V gene. As DNA, the CDR3 is TGTGCCAGCTCACCTGCAGGGGACTCCTACGAGCAGTACTTC. Amino acid sequence: CASSPAGDSYEQYF.

The chain employs TRBV6-1 and TRBJ2-7; D unclear. The CDR3 spans 16 residues. Trimming took off 3 bases at V and 2 bases at J, with 17 bases between the two ends. Looked up from germline, CDR1 is MNHNS and CDR2 is SASEGT. CDR3 loop: CASSDPTLYQTYEQYF. CDR3 DNA: TGTGCCAGCAGTGACCCAACATTATATCAGACCTACGAGCAGTACTTC.

The chain employs TRBV10-3 and TRBJ1-1; no clear D. This CDR3 spans 13 amino acids. CDR1 is ENHRY and CDR2 is SYGVKD in the germline V gene. Trimming cost V 7 bases and J 1 base, with 10 bases left between them. CDR3 loop: CAITPGENTEAFF. Here the CDR3 DNA reads TGTGCCATCACCCCCGGTGAGAACACTGAAGCTTTCTTT.

The chain links TRBV4-3 to TRBJ2-1; D possibly corresponds to TRBD2 (6 bases). The CDR3 covers 15 residues. The V gene lost 0 bases and the J gene lost 0 bases, with 6 bases spanning the gap. The germline V gene encodes CDR1 LGHNA and CDR2 YSLEER. This CDR3 reads CASSQEEGSYNEQFF. As DNA, the CDR3 is TGCGCCAGCAGCCAAGAGGAGGGCTCCTACAATGAGCAGTTCTTC.

In its sample, this clone was seen a few times. This chain links TRBV30 with TRBJ1-3; D unclear. Trimming left V 8 bases short and J 0 bases short, with 17 bases between. The germline CDR1 and CDR2 sequences are GTSNPN and SVGIG (reference sequence). This CDR3 has 15 residues. This chain's CDR3 is CAGGRQIISGNTIYF. The CDR3 DNA follows: TGTGCCGGAGGGCGACAAATTATCTCTGGAAACACCATATATTTT.

The rearrangement uses TRBV5-1 and TRBJ2-3; D gene uncertain. V gave up 0 bases and J gave up 5 bases, with 4 bases separating them. The length of the CDR3 is 12 residues. From germline, CDR1 is SGHRS and CDR2 YFSETQ. Written as DNA, the CDR3 is TGCGCCAGCAGCTTGGCCAGAGATACGCAGTATTTT. It encodes CASSLARDTQYF.

The sample holds a few counts of this clone. This chain uses TRBV5-8 with TRBJ1-4; 11 nucleotides line up with TRBD1. The CDR3 spans 17 residues. J lost 8 bases, V lost 2 bases, and 11 bases had no gene match. Germline CDR1 SGHTS, CDR2 YDEGEE. CDR3 protein: CASSLGQGAAGVEKLFF. The CDR3 coding sequence is TGTGCCAGCAGCTTAGGACAGGGGGCAGCTGGAGTAGAAAAACTGTTTTTT.

In this sample, this clone turned up once. V is TRBV5-6 and J is TRBJ2-7; 7 bases match TRBD1. J was trimmed by 7 bases and V by 1 base; bases with no gene match: 5. CDR1 is SGHDT and CDR2 is YYEEEE in the germline V gene. The CDR3 consists of 13 residues. Here the CDR3 DNA reads TGTGCCAGCAGCTTGCCTACAGGGGTGGAGCAGTACGTC. It specifies CASSLPTGVEQYV.